This TCR beta chain stems from a study of T cells in Graves' hyperthyroidism and ophthalmopathy. Turning to this clonotype: What it binds is unknown. This may arise from a read error, as a much more abundant clone is one base away.

TCR beta CDR3 sequences were amplified from RNA transcripts. TCR CDR3 underwent first-round RT-PCR with the HTBI primer set. TCRdb fed the multiplex PCR reads into MiXCR, producing one record per CDR3 protein. The repertoire holds over 700,000 distinct CDR3 sequences, around 39% seen once, with over 8% in the top ten. Germline V CDR1 and CDR2: ENHRY, SYGVKD. The V end was cut by 7 bases, the J end by 9 bases, with 16 bases between. The CDR3 length is 12 residues. Broader study findings: Using 13 V-J features, a model discriminated ophthalmopathy from stable hyperthyroidism.

The sequence came from a man aged 18 to 29 with Graves' hyperthyroidism. The specimen was blood. The V and J genes are TRBV10-3 and TRBJ2-7; tentatively, D is TRBD2 (5 bases). The CDR3 DNA is TGTGCCATCACGGCCCCGGCGGGCGTGCAGTACTTC. Its protein product is CAITAPAGVQYF.